This is a list of T cell receptor beta chains from one sample in a study of T cell responses to AZD1222 COVID-19 vaccine. Only in-frame clones appear in the TCRdb table, and some are missing; sequencing was by immunoSEQ multiplex PCR. The data contain approximately 90,000 clones, roughly nine tenths of them singletons. Sequenced here: peripheral blood, sampled on day 0 of AZD1222 vaccination. Every receptor here comes from an adult in good health. The CDR3 runs from the conserved cysteine through the conserved F or W. The D gene is left open where the match is weak. Expanded clones are given a class, and other clones once, few, many or no size at all.

CDR3nt: TGTGCCACCAGCGGCGGCGGGACCATCACCGGGGAGCTGTTTTTT
CDR3aa: CATSGGGTITGELFF
j_gene: TRBJ2-2
abundance: -
v_gene: TRBV15
d_gene: -

CDR3nt: TGTGCCAGCAGCTCCCGGGGGGGCTCCAATGAGCAGTACTTC
CDR3aa: CASSSRGGSNEQYF
j_gene: TRBJ2-7
abundance: -
v_gene: TRBV7-9
d_gene: TRBD2

CDR3nt: TGTGCCAGCAGTCGGGAGAACACTGAAGCTTTCTTT
CDR3aa: CASSRENTEAFF
j_gene: TRBJ1-1
abundance: -
v_gene: TRBV7-9
d_gene: -

CDR3nt: TGTGCCATACAGGGTTACACTGAAGCTTTCTTT
CDR3aa: CAIQGYTEAFF
j_gene: TRBJ1-1
abundance: -
v_gene: TRBV6-5
d_gene: -

CDR3nt: TGTGCCAGCAGCCACCGGGACAGGGGACAACTGTTTGGGGCTTTCTTT
CDR3aa: CASSHRDRGQLFGAFF
j_gene: TRBJ1-1
abundance: -
v_gene: TRBV5-4
d_gene: TRBD1

CDR3nt: TGTGCCAGCGGCGGGGGGAGCACAGATACGCAGTATTTT
CDR3aa: CASGGGSTDTQYF
j_gene: TRBJ2-3
abundance: -
v_gene: TRBV2
d_gene: TRBD2

CDR3nt: TGTGCCAGCAGTTTGACCCTAAATGGCAATCAGCCCCAGCATTTT
CDR3aa: CASSLTLNGNQPQHF
j_gene: TRBJ1-5
abundance: -
v_gene: TRBV6-5
d_gene: -

CDR3nt: TGTGCCAGCAGTTACTCTAGACAGGGGTACGAGCAGTACTTC
CDR3aa: CASSYSRQGYEQYF
j_gene: TRBJ2-7
abundance: -
v_gene: TRBV6-5
d_gene: TRBD1

CDR3nt: TGTGCCAGTAATGGCGGACAGGGATTCCTTTCACCCCTCCACTTT
CDR3aa: CASNGGQGFLSPLHF
j_gene: TRBJ1-6
abundance: -
v_gene: TRBV19
d_gene: TRBD1

CDR3nt: TGTGCCAGCACGGGACTGAGCACAGATACGCAGTATTTT
CDR3aa: CASTGLSTDTQYF
j_gene: TRBJ2-3
abundance: -
v_gene: TRBV27
d_gene: -

CDR3nt: TGTGCCAGCAGTTCAGTAGCGGCCGAAGGCACCGGGGAGCTGTTTTTT
CDR3aa: CASSSVAAEGTGELFF
j_gene: TRBJ2-2
abundance: -
v_gene: TRBV28
d_gene: -

CDR3nt: TGTGCCAGTAGATCGGACAGCAATGGGCTGCCGGAAGATGTCCAGCATTTT
CDR3aa: CASRSDSNGLPEDVQHF
j_gene: TRBJ1-5
abundance: few
v_gene: TRBV19
d_gene: -

CDR3nt: TGTGCCAGCAGCTTTAGGGTGGATACTGAAGCTTTCTTT
CDR3aa: CASSFRVDTEAFF
j_gene: TRBJ1-1
abundance: -
v_gene: TRBV11-2
d_gene: -

CDR3nt: TGTGCCAGCAGTTCCCCCGCGGGACAGGGCTGGGTTTTGGGTCAGCCCCAGCATTTT
CDR3aa: CASSSPAGQGWVLGQPQHF
j_gene: TRBJ1-5
abundance: -
v_gene: TRBV28
d_gene: TRBD1

CDR3nt: TGTGCCAGCAGGGAAGCGGACAGGGGGCAATATGGCTACACCTTC
CDR3aa: CASREADRGQYGYTF
j_gene: TRBJ1-2
abundance: -
v_gene: TRBV28
d_gene: TRBD1

CDR3nt: TGTGCCAGCGGCCTAGAGGGGCGCGACGAGCAGTACTTC
CDR3aa: CASGLEGRDEQYF
j_gene: TRBJ2-7
abundance: -
v_gene: TRBV3-1/TRBV3-2
d_gene: -

CDR3nt: TGTGCCAGCAGCTTGGAGACGGCTAGCATGAACACTGAAGCTTTCTTT
CDR3aa: CASSLETASMNTEAFF
j_gene: TRBJ1-1
abundance: -
v_gene: TRBV5-4
d_gene: -

CDR3nt: TGTGCCAGCAGTTACTCTCGTAATCAGCCCCAGCATTTT
CDR3aa: CASSYSRNQPQHF
j_gene: TRBJ1-5
abundance: -
v_gene: TRBV6-5
d_gene: -

CDR3nt: TGTGCCAGCAAAGAGGCGGGGGGATACACAGATACGCAGTATTTT
CDR3aa: CASKEAGGYTDTQYF
j_gene: TRBJ2-3
abundance: -
v_gene: TRBV6-5
d_gene: TRBD2

CDR3nt: TGTGCCAGCAGTCTCAGAAGGACAGCCTTCAATAGGTACACTGAAGCTTTCTTT
CDR3aa: CASSLRRTAFNRYTEAFF
j_gene: TRBJ1-1
abundance: few
v_gene: TRBV5-6
d_gene: -

CDR3nt: TGTGCCAGCAGCTATGGACGGAGCTCTGGAAACACCATATATTTT
CDR3aa: CASSYGRSSGNTIYF
j_gene: TRBJ1-3
abundance: -
v_gene: TRBV9
d_gene: -

CDR3nt: TGTGCCAGCAGCCAAGACCAGAATCAGCCCCAGCATTTT
CDR3aa: CASSQDQNQPQHF
j_gene: TRBJ1-5
abundance: -
v_gene: TRBV3-1/TRBV3-2
d_gene: -

CDR3nt: TGCGCCAGCAGCTTGTTGGGACAGCGGAATCAGCCCCAGCATTTT
CDR3aa: CASSLLGQRNQPQHF
j_gene: TRBJ1-5
abundance: -
v_gene: TRBV5-1
d_gene: TRBD1

CDR3nt: TGTGCCAGCAGCACGGCCCAGGGCTACGAGCAGTACTTC
CDR3aa: CASSTAQGYEQYF
j_gene: TRBJ2-7
abundance: -
v_gene: TRBV12-3/TRBV12-4
d_gene: -

CDR3nt: TGTGCCAGCTCACCTGGGACACCCGGAGCCGCACTGTTTTTT
CDR3aa: CASSPGTPGAALFF
j_gene: TRBJ1-4
abundance: -
v_gene: TRBV18
d_gene: -

CDR3nt: TGTGCCAGCAGACGGCGGGACAGGGGGATCTATGGCTACACCTTC
CDR3aa: CASRRRDRGIYGYTF
j_gene: TRBJ1-2
abundance: -
v_gene: TRBV28
d_gene: TRBD1